This T cell receptor (beta chain) is from a study of blood T cell repertoires in COVID-19 (dated by TCRdb to the early 2020s). At the level of the whole study: Samples from collaborators originated in the United States, Italy and Spain and spanned both the acute and convalescent phases of COVID-19. Samples came from the ongoing ImmuneRACE study (first 160 participants) plus 1,254 subjects from 6 global collaborators. The material from the prospective study consisted of cDNA or gDNA derived from T cells, B-cell-depleted T cells, or PBMCs. Nearly every sample came with metadata listing a de-identified subject ID, COVID-19 status, age in years and sex. A freely available public database, intended as a resource for researchers studying the immune response to SARS-CoV-2, is where the repertoires were released. Deeply sampled blood TCRbeta repertoires from subjects exposed to, actively infected with, or recovered from COVID-19 were included in the dataset. Where available, HLA class I and class II types were taken from metadata supplied by the sample provider and were not determined by assay-based typing. Results and caveats for the whole study, not just this receptor: Clinical and demographic metadata were provided uncurated, with the amount varying by source and participant.

As to this clone: The antigen this receptor binds is unknown. No clone much larger than this one lies a single base away; base qualities are absent.

Each collaborating institution followed its own protocols to collect whole blood in K2EDTA tubes. For TCRbeta analysis, collaborators shipped samples as frozen whole blood, isolated PBMCs, or DNA extracted from either of those sample types. The immunoSEQ Assay, a bias-controlled multiplex PCR, was used to amplify TCRbeta CDR3 regions from genomic DNA. Per the source publication's procedure: Within the assay, amplification of reference gene primers was used to estimate how many nucleated cells each sample contained. Sequence reads were collapsed and filtered to measure the absolute abundance of every unique TCRbeta CDR3 rearrangement. Productive Simpson clonality was computed per sample as the square root of Simpson's diversity index over productive rearrangements. In TCRdb, the immuneACCESS table is reduced to in-frame sequences with V and J assigned. These tables do not hold every clone; where another copy was compared, an unresolved V gene accounts for under half, and the others remain unexplained. That table gives V, J and clone size, and the DNA gave D and trimming. The sample contains 70,000 to 75,000 clones, about 82% of them found a single time. Clones ranked in the top ten supply nearly 5% of the sample.

The CDR3 covers 15 residues, taking in both the cysteine and the phenylalanine. The read is trimmed to its CDR3 DNA, 45 bases read in frame from base 1. Germline trimming: 3 bases from V, 5 bases from J; junction bases outside gene matches: 7. CDR1 and CDR2 (SGHNT, YENEEA) derive from the germline V gene. The chain couples TRBV11-3 to TRBJ2-5, and TRBD1 matches 9 of the central bases. The material sequenced was peripheral blood. The clonotype comes from a woman aged 80 or older with active or convalescent COVID-19. The nucleotides read TGTGCCAGCAGCTTGGGGCAGGGACAGGGTGAGACCCAGTACTTC. Its protein reads: CASSLGQGQGETQYF.